This TCR beta chain was retrieved from a study of T cell repertoires in cytomegalovirus infection. In the study overall: It was recently identified HLA-C-restricted and well-studied HLA-B-restricted CMV epitopes that the study used.

Findings and caveats of the study: Totalled public TCR beta family frequency picked out people who carried CMV plus the relevant HLA. Clonotype analysis showed dominance of the ex vivo response by HLA-C-restricted CMV-specific TCR beta clonotypes.

This clonotype has only a few counts. No antigen is known for it. One entry per CDR3 protein results from TCRdb running MiXCR on the reads. This repertoire shows around 710,000 distinct CDR3 sequences, under 35% found once; its top ten account for around 14%. CDR1 and CDR2 from the germline V gene are SGHTA and FQGNSA. V dropped 5 bases and J dropped 6; count of bases not matched to a gene: 9. The CDR3 sequence is 17 residues long. This TCR came from a human donor in good health (CMV status not recorded). Some clones in this sample may be carry-over from other donors' samples. The rearrangement joins TRBV7-2 to TRBJ2-1; the match to TRBD2 covers 14 bases. The specimen comprised cultured CD8+ T cells from PBMCs, sampled from culture after CMV antigen stimulation. The CDR3 DNA reads as TGTGCCAGCAGCCCACGACTAGCGGGGGGGCTTGTCAATGAGCAGTTCTTC. Translating gives CASSPRLAGGLVNEQFF.